This TCR beta chain originates from a study of cytomegalovirus exposure and HLA in healthy donors. Looking at the study overall: Drawn from HLA-typed donors, about 85 million unique TCRs were held in an early data release.

This CDR3 region has 16 residues. The germline V gene has CDR1 MGHRA and CDR2 YSYEKL. After removal of 1 base from V and 3 bases from J, the junction contained 9 bases not matched to a gene. Healthy people donating bone marrow made up the donors. 60 Vbeta and 13 Jbeta primers were used in PCR. TCRdb keeps only in-frame clones here, not all; method: immunoSEQ multiplex PCR. The table has 60,000 to 100,000 clones, 60% to 85% seen once. Regarding this clone: Its target is unknown.

Study-level findings and limits: Some public TCRs appeared in many individuals, while most sequences were rare. The presence/absence work took it that sequencing depth was about the same across donors.

Sequencing input: PBMCs. The source is a male donor in good health and CMV-seropositive. The J gene is TRBJ2-7, the V gene TRBV4-1; TRBD1 agrees at 7 bases. CDR3 nucleotide sequence: TGCGCCAGCAGCCAAGGTCCGGGACAGCGGTACTACGAGCAGTACTTC. This codes for CASSQGPGQRYYEQYF.